This TCR beta chain was sequenced in a study of cytomegalovirus exposure and HLA in healthy donors (dated by TCRdb to about 2017). Study-wide context: In an earlier analysis of about 560 of the donors, 276 Gb of sequence data and approximately 100 million unique TCR beta sequences from about 180 million T cells were reported. The number of donors typed differed by locus, with roughly 629-640 for A, B, C, DRB1 and DQB1, more than 500 for DQA1, approximately 570 for DPA1, and some 440 for DPB1. Approximately 300 gigabases of sequencing data and approximately 91 million unique TCR sequences made up an early release that covered some 640 HLA-typed donors. The study was designed to test whether signatures of past pathogen exposure could be identified by cataloging public T cell receptors. Donor age, sex, ethnicity and CMV serostatus were compiled together with the repertoire data. Among around 400 genotyped donors of the cohort, an average of around 240,000 unique TCR beta nucleotide sequences were sequenced per donor, around 20% of them non-productive. In the later analysis, no new phenotypic data were used to find candidate immune exposures; instead, reliance was placed on TCR beta sequences and their occurrence across donors. Class I and class II HLA loci were covered by the typing at four-digit resolution. All discovery cohort repertoires had been generated using a single sequencing platform. A later analysis re-analyzed previously published TCR beta repertoires from approximately 700 donors and added high-resolution HLA genotyping to study TCR occurrence patterns. About five DR-DQ haplotypes were treated as single units for association and clustering because of strong linkage in the cohort. In a later genetic analysis, genome-wide SNP genotypes for about three fifths of the 666 donors were used, and that subset was treated as a discovery cohort. Besides the first cohort of some 670 subjects, a separate validation cohort made up of 120 different subjects was used. High-throughput TCR immunosequencing, statistical association of individual TCRs with disease status, and machine learning were combined to predict cytomegalovirus infection status. The study profiled the T cell repertoires of 500 to 800 subjects by immunosequencing and related them to cytomegalovirus serostatus. Of the approximately 370 genotyped donors, roughly 80% were placed in the genetic ancestry cluster associated with self-reported Caucasian donors. An earlier analysis of around 580 of the donors used high-throughput TCR beta sequencing to judge whether each TCR beta V gene segment behaved as functional or pseudogenic.

Overall results and qualifications from the work: A later genetic analysis reported fewer N-insertions in productive TCRs among donors in an Asian-associated ancestry cluster than the roughly 690-donor mean. According to a later analysis, parvovirus B19, influenza, CMV and Epstein-Barr virus appeared linked to several top co-occurrence clusters. In an earlier analysis of about 600 of the donors, most TCR beta V segments appeared in productive rearrangements about 90% or about 30% of the time, broadly matching IMGT annotations. It was suggested by the authors that the approach could potentially be generalized to other disease states and immunological phenotypes. A further reported finding was that TCR beta sequences accurately predicted the HLA-A and HLA-B alleles for most subjects in the first cohort. The only immune exposure information available for the cohort was CMV serostatus. In this cohort, only TCR beta chains were sequenced, and detectable features were limited by the absence of alpha or paired-chain data. Linkage disequilibrium might explain the correlated functional status among segregating V segments, but an unknown experimental factor could not be ruled out. Three of the identified cytomegalovirus-associated TCR beta chains were confirmed in vitro to be specific for cytomegalovirus antigens. Across donors, most TCR sequences were observed very rarely, whereas some public TCRs were present in many individuals. The presence/absence analyses assumed that sequencing depth was roughly uniform across donors, and that assumption may not be true. Some IMGT-functional V segments, including TRBV6-2 and TRBV6-3, could not be told apart with the 87-base-pair reads, so those segments were excluded. In both the original and validation cohorts, the classifier was reported to diagnose cytomegalovirus status with high specificity and sensitivity. Because HLA typing was unavailable for some donors at each locus, only the typed subset was used in association tests. At a false discovery rate of 0.05, a later analysis linked 16,951 TCR beta sequences to specific HLA alleles. In a later analysis, the rate of TCR association differed among HLA loci, with DRB1 alleles having the most associated TCRs and HLA-C alleles having the fewest. A cluster of highly shared sequence variants was judged likely to represent a technical artifact of the sequencing pipeline. The study gave a list of 150 to 200 TCR beta chains associated with cytomegalovirus. Compared with equally common non-associated chains, HLA-associated TCR beta chains in a later analysis were more clonally expanded and had lower generation probabilities. When HLA alleles, especially DR and DQ, strongly co-occurred, TCR associations were difficult to assign to individual alleles. Because counts were too low, 15 or so rarely observed V segments, including chromosome 9 orphons, were excluded from the earlier analysis of roughly 580 of the donors. Most CMV-associated TCR beta chains appeared to be HLA-restricted in a later analysis, and the HLA associations seemed to be driven largely by CMV exposure. A later genetic analysis associated a missense DCLRE1C variant with V-gene and J-gene trimming of TCR beta chains, and an independent cohort replicated the association.

With regard to this clone: What antigen it recognizes has not been identified. No much larger clone is present one base from it, and per-base qualities are unavailable.

There are 15 amino acids in the CDR3, from cysteine to phenylalanine inclusive. The sequence is cut down to CDR3 DNA, 45 bases in frame from base 1. The germline V gene (reference sequence) yields SGHKS for CDR1 and YYEKEE for CDR2. V is pared back by 1 base and J by 1 base, with 8 bases lying between the germline termini. In total, 600 or so healthy bone marrow donors made up the cohort. Cohort members were all nominally healthy when sampled, although unrecorded immune exposures were likely present. The donor tested CMV seropositive, placing the donor among the 289 seropositive members of the cohort. Each donor provided a peripheral blood sample, and peripheral blood mononuclear cells were used for TCR beta sequencing. The Qiagen DNeasy Blood Extraction Kit was used to extract genomic DNA from the blood cell samples. To prepare the library, the immunoSEQ multiplex PCR assay was applied. The multiplex PCR relied on a mix of 60 forward primers for TCR Vbeta segments and 13 reverse primers for TCR Jbeta segments. A multiplex PCR assay on genomic DNA amplified the CDR3 region of rearranged TCR beta genes. Amplified TCR beta libraries were sequenced as 87-base-pair reads on the Illumina HiSeq System. The published analysis was carried out like this. A later analysis tallied 75 million to 85 million unique TCR beta chains across the 650 to 750 repertoires, and some 10 million of those chains were shared by two or more donors. To remove PCR and sequencing errors, raw reads were error-corrected and collapsed into unique sequences using a nearest-neighbor algorithm that merged closely related sequences. V, D and J gene segments were assigned by aligning CDR3 sequences to IMGT reference sequences. Each retained sequence needed at least a six-nucleotide match to both a V gene segment and a J gene segment. Rearrangements were called productive when the CDR3 lacked stop codons and stayed in frame with V and J; all others were non-productive. CDR3 was defined by IMGT convention, running from the second conserved V-encoded cysteine to the conserved J-encoded phenylalanine. Sequences without an unambiguous match to a single V gene segment were excluded from the earlier analysis of a few hundred of the donors. In an earlier analysis of a few hundred of the donors, V segments were called functional above 56.7% productive rearrangements and were called segregating when the between-donor standard deviation exceeded 5%. A statistical classification framework was built for diagnosing cytomegalovirus status from the catalog of TCR beta chain sequences. A later analysis assigned V and J genes by comparing TCR nucleotide sequences with IMGT/GENE-DB human TR gene sequences. Using the TCRdist pipeline, a later analysis assigned CDR3 sequences along with most-parsimonious VDJ recombination scenarios. In a later analysis, every TCR beta chain was defined by the combination of its CDR3 amino acid sequence and its V-gene family, and reads without a unique V-gene family were dropped. To address suspected cross-contamination and a sequencing artifact, a later analysis removed a few hundred highly shared, low-generation-probability nucleotide sequences. For each public chain, a later analysis derived a clonal expansion index from normalized ranks of inferred template counts within each repertoire. A later analysis computed generation probabilities with a VDJ recombination model fitted to out-of-frame rearrangements, and checked the results against IGoR. A later analysis scored TCR-TCR, TCR-HLA and TCR-CMV co-occurrence with hypergeometric tests, applying a repertoire-size bias correction to TCR pairs. A later analysis estimated false discovery rates by permuting HLA or CMV assignments 20 times. In a later analysis, co-occurring TCRs were grouped with DBSCAN, and TCRdist sequence similarity was added when clustering was performed within HLA-allele-positive subsets. Repertoires with fewer than 30,000 or more than 120,000 public chains were left out of co-occurrence clustering, as were about 5 repertoires with anomalous nucleotide sharing. The table was pulled from immuneACCESS by TCRdb, which kept in-frame rearrangements only. Such tables lose some clones; where checked, under half of the loss comes from unresolved V genes, and the rest has no known cause. For V, J and clone size, that table is used; D and trimming come from the DNA. This sample holds over 150,000 clones; 65% to 80% were observed only once. The ten largest clonotypes hold roughly 2.8% of the sample.

What was sequenced was PBMCs. The V gene is TRBV5-5 and the J gene is TRBJ2-2; the D gene is unclear. This TCR came from a woman aged 35 to 49 in good health and CMV-seropositive. The CDR3 reads as follows: CASSLFAGNTGELFF. The nucleotide sequence reads as follows: TGTGCCAGCAGCTTGTTCGCAGGGAACACCGGGGAGCTGTTTTTT.